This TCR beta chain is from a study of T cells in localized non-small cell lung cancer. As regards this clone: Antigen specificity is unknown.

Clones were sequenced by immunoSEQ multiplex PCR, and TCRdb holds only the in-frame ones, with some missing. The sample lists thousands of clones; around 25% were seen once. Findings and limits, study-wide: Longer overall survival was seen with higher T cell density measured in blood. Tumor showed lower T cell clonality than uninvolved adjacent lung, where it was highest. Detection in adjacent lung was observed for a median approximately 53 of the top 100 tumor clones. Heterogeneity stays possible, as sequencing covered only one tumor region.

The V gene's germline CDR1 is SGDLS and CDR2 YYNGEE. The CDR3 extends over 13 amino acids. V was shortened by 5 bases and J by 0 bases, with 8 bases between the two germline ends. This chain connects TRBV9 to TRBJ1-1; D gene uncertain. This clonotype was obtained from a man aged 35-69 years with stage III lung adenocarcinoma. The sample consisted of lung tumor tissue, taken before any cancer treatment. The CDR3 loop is CASSAPMNTEAFF. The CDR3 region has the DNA TGTGCCAGCAGTGCCCCCATGAACACTGAAGCTTTCTTT.